Presented here are 24 T cell receptor beta chains from one specimen sequenced in a study of blood T cell repertoires in COVID-19 (TCRdb year 2020). To prepare the library, the immunoSEQ multiplex PCR assay was applied. Not all clones reach the TCRdb copy of this immuneACCESS table, which keeps in-frame sequences only. Checked studies attribute under half of the gap to unresolved V genes and leave the rest unexplained. This sample is represented by hundreds of thousands of clones; around nine tenths of them were singletons. The ten largest account for 9.5% to 15% of the sample. What was sequenced was peripheral blood. These TCRs come from a woman aged 60-75 years with acute or convalescent COVID-19.

The gene calls are TRBV7-8 and TRBJ1-5, with TRBD1 matching over 9 bases. The J segment lost 2 bases and the V segment lost 6 bases, leaving 8 bases of the junction unmatched. This CDR3 comprises 16 residues. Per the germline V gene, CDR1 is SGHVS and CDR2 is FQNEAQ. The CDR3 DNA reads TGTGCCAGCAGGGGCGGGACAGGGAGCGGCAATCAGCCCCAGCATTTT. It yields the protein CASRGGTGSGNQPQHF.

The chain carries TRBV19 and TRBJ2-3, with D possibly TRBD2 on 7 matching bases. The V end was cut by 5 bases, the J end by 6 bases, with 9 bases between. Germline lookup yields CDR1 LNHDA and CDR2 SQIVND (reference sequence). This CDR3 is built from 12 residues. The CDR3 region has the DNA TGTGCCAGTAGTTGGGGGGGCGATACGCAGTATTTT. As protein: CASSWGGDTQYF. The whole variable domain, remainder taken from reference TRBV19 and TRBJ2-3, is DGGITQSPKYLFRKEGQNVTLSCEQNLNHDAMYWYRQDPGQGLRLIYYSQIVNDFQKGDIAEGYSVSREKKESFPLTVTSAQKNPTAFYLCASSWGGDTQYFGPGTRLTVL.

V usage is TRBV11-2 and J usage is TRBJ2-1; D might be TRBD1 (6 bases). This CDR3 comprises 13 residues. Germline V gives CDR1 SGHAT, CDR2 FQNNGV. V was trimmed by 1 base and J by 7 bases, leaving 8 bases between them. The CDR3 sequence: CASSLGQGNEQFF. CDR3 in DNA: TGTGCCAGCAGCTTAGGCCAGGGGAATGAGCAGTTCTTC.

The rearrangement uses TRBV24-1 and TRBJ1-1; the match to TRBD1 covers 7 bases. Germline trimming cut 9 bases from V and 6 bases from J; bases unmatched to any gene: 9. Germline CDR1 KGHDR, CDR2 SFDVKD. The length of the CDR3 is 13 residues. The CDR3 sequence: CATSLTGAAEAFF. The CDR3 DNA sequence: TGTGCCACCTCCCTTACAGGGGCGGCTGAAGCTTTCTTT.

V usage is TRBV19 and J usage is TRBJ1-2; the match to TRBD1 covers 9 bases. From germline, CDR1 is LNHDA and CDR2 SQIVND (reference sequence). This CDR3 comprises 15 residues. The ends lost 5 bases at V and 4 bases at J; junction bases unmatched: 8. CDR3 DNA sequence: TGTGCCAGTAGTTCAACAGGGGGCAACGGCTATGGCTACACCTTC. Translating it yields CASSSTGGNGYGYTF.

This chain uses TRBV18 with TRBJ1-2; D is undetermined. The ends were cut back, 0 bases at V and 0 bases at J, with 8 bases in the middle. The CDR3 runs 15 residues. Germline V gene lookup returns CDR1 KGHSH and CDR2 LQKENI. CDR3 loop: CASSPPARTNYGYTF. CDR3 DNA sequence: TGTGCCAGCTCACCACCGGCCAGAACTAACTATGGCTACACCTTC. The full variable domain, with the rest looked up from reference TRBV18 and TRBJ1-2, is NAGVMQNPRHLVRRRGQEARLRCSPMKGHSHVYWYRQLPEEGLKFMVYLQKENIIDESGMPKERFSAEFPKEGPSILRIQQVVRGDSAAYFCASSPPARTNYGYTFGSGTRLTVV.

The CDR3 spells CASSGGVPTNEKLFF. Here the CDR3 DNA reads TGTGCCAGCAGCGGAGGAGTACCAACTAATGAAAAACTGTTTTTT. The chain combines TRBV9 with TRBJ1-4; D is undetermined. Germline V gene data show CDR1 as SGDLS and CDR2 as YYNGEE. The V and J ends lost 3 bases and 0 bases respectively, with 9 bases between them. CDR3 length equals 15 residues.

The chain links TRBV3-1 (or the pseudogene TRBV3-2) to TRBJ1-5; D remains ambiguous. Between the trimmed V and J ends, which lost 5 bases and 0 bases, there was a span of 20 bases. Looked up from germline, CDR1 is LGHDT and CDR2 is YNNKEL (reference sequence). This CDR3 spans 18 amino acids. The CDR3 here is CASSARVRSLHSNQPQHF. The CDR3 DNA sequence: TGTGCCAGCAGCGCTCGGGTCCGCAGCCTCCATAGCAATCAGCCCCAGCATTTT.

The V call is TRBV5-1, the J call TRBJ2-2, with D perhaps matching TRBD2 (6 bases). Germline assignment: CDR1 SGHRS and CDR2 YFSETQ. The ends were cut back, 0 bases at V and 0 bases at J, with 12 bases in the middle. The CDR3 extends over 17 amino acids. CDR3 bases: TGCGCCAGCAGCTTGGCCGGGGGAGCAGCGAACACCGGGGAGCTGTTTTTT. It translates to CASSLAGGAANTGELFF.

The V and J genes are TRBV5-1 and TRBJ2-5; tentatively, D is TRBD1 (6 bases). The CDR3 has 14 residues. Trimming took off 0 bases at V and 6 bases at J, with 12 bases between the two ends. Germline loops: CDR1 SGHRS, CDR2 YFSETQ. CDR3 sequence: CASSLGQETQTQYF. The CDR3, as DNA: TGCGCCAGCAGCTTGGGACAGGAGACACAGACCCAGTACTTC.

A single count supports this clone. The CDR3 spells CASSYSAFLTGVGNTEAFF. In DNA form, the CDR3 reads TGTGCCAGCAGTTACTCTGCTTTTTTGACCGGGGTGGGGAACACTGAAGCTTTCTTT. V is TRBV6-2 or TRBV6-3 and J is TRBJ1-1; no clear D gene. The CDR3 has 19 amino acids. Germline lookup yields CDR1 MNHEY and CDR2 SVGEGT. Trimming removed 0 bases at V and 1 base at J, with 21 bases between.

The J gene is TRBJ1-5, the V gene TRBV9; TRBD1 aligns across 8 bases. Losses at the gene ends were 0 bases for V and 6 bases for J; bases not matched to a gene: 5. This CDR3 contains 15 residues. Germline loops: CDR1 SGDLS, CDR2 YYNGEE. The CDR3 bases are TGTGCCAGCAGCGTAGGGGCAGGGGGCATTCAGCCCCAGCATTTT. Residues: CASSVGAGGIQPQHF.

The V call is TRBV28, the J call TRBJ1-2; the D gene is possibly TRBD1 (5 bases). This CDR3 region has 13 residues. CDR1 MDHEN and CDR2 SYDVKM come from the germline V gene. Trimming shortened V by 2 bases and J by 5 bases, and 9 bases separated the two germline ends. The CDR3 protein is CASSLAREYGYTF. The CDR3 nucleotides are TGTGCCAGCAGTTTAGCCAGGGAATATGGCTACACCTTC.

This clone was found once. This chain links TRBV13 with TRBJ1-5, with 8 bases matching TRBD1. The V gene's germline CDR1 is PRHDT and CDR2 FYEKMQ (reference sequence). The CDR3 runs to 17 residues. Losses at the gene ends were 0 bases for V and 1 base for J; bases not matched to a gene: 5. This CDR3 reads CASSLGRDRRSNQPQHF. CDR3 nucleotide sequence: TGTGCCAGCAGCTTAGGCCGGGACAGGAGGAGCAATCAGCCCCAGCATTTT.

This chain uses TRBV5-4 with TRBJ2-5; 11 bases line up with TRBD1. The ends lost 4 bases at V and 4 bases at J; junction bases unmatched: 6. The length of the CDR3 is 15 residues. From germline, CDR1 is SGHNT and CDR2 YYREEE (reference sequence). As DNA, the CDR3 is TGTGCCAGCAGCCGGACAGGGGGCGTTGGAGAGACCCAGTACTTC. This encodes CASSRTGGVGETQYF. Full variable domain (remainder filled in from reference TRBV5-4 and TRBJ2-5): ETGVTQSPTHLIKTRGQQVTLRCSSQSGHNTVSWYQQALGQGPQFIFQYYREEENGRGNFPPRFSGLQFPNYSSELNVNALELDDSALYLCASSRTGGVGETQYFGPGTRLLVL.

The J gene is TRBJ1-5, the V gene TRBV5-6; the match to TRBD1 covers 10 bases. V trimming: 4 bases; J trimming: 5 bases; junction bases outside the gene matches: 6. Germline values: CDR1 SGHDT, CDR2 YYEEEE. CDR3 length: 15 amino acids. The CDR3 DNA follows: TGTGCCAGCAGCCCCTGGGACAGGGGACATCAGCCCCAGCATTTT. This codes for CASSPWDRGHQPQHF.

The chain employs TRBV4-3 and TRBJ2-1, with 15 bases matching TRBD2. This CDR3 is 18 amino acids long. Germline V gives CDR1 LGHNA, CDR2 YSLEER. J gave up 4 bases and V 5 bases, and 9 bases lay outside the gene matches. This chain's CDR3 is CASSYKMGLAGGYNEQFF. CDR3 in DNA: TGCGCCAGCAGCTACAAGATGGGACTAGCGGGGGGATACAATGAGCAGTTCTTC.

J is TRBJ2-1 and V is TRBV6-1; D unresolved. CDR3 size: 15 residues. The V gene's germline CDR1 is MNHNS and CDR2 SASEGT. V lost 1 base and J 0 bases, leaving 7 bases between the germline ends. The CDR3 DNA follows: TGTGCCAGCAGTGAAGGAAGGAGCTCCTACAATGAGCAGTTCTTC. Translating gives CASSEGRSSYNEQFF.

The CDR3 DNA reads as TGTGCCAGCAGCATCGGGAGGCCTCAGCCCCAGCATTTT. This sequence encodes CASSIGRPQPQHF. The chain employs TRBV2 and TRBJ1-5; D uncertain. Germline lookup yields CDR1 SNHLY and CDR2 FYNNEI. There are 13 residues in the CDR3. The ends were cut back, 6 bases at V and 6 bases at J, with 12 bases in the middle.

The chain links TRBV2 to TRBJ1-2; D call uncertain. The V gene lost 4 bases and the J gene lost 10 bases, with 7 bases spanning the gap. This CDR3 region has 10 residues. Germline V gives CDR1 SNHLY, CDR2 FYNNEI. As DNA, the CDR3 is TGTGCCAGCAGTGTGTCCATCTACACCTTC. This codes for CASSVSIYTF.

This chain connects TRBV2 to TRBJ1-6; no reliable D call. The CDR3 runs 17 residues. Germline V CDR1 and CDR2: SNHLY, FYNNEI. V was pared by 3 bases and J by 3 bases, with 15 bases between. The CDR3 nucleotides are TGTGCCAGCAGTGATCCCTGGGCAGGTTACTATAATTCACCCCTCCACTTT. Its protein product is CASSDPWAGYYNSPLHF.

The V and J genes are TRBV29-1 and TRBJ1-2; perhaps TRBD1 as D (6 bases). The CDR3 has 12 amino acids. V lost 3 bases and J lost 3, with 8 bases in between. Germline V lookup: CDR1 SQVTM, CDR2 ANQGSEA. CDR3 DNA sequence: TGCAGCGTTGACCGGACAGACTATGGCTACACCTTC. This translates into CSVDRTDYGYTF.

Regarding this clone: At one end, the junction sequence differs from germline, possibly due to a read error. The rearrangement links TRBV11-2 to TRBJ1-1; weak D call: TRBD1 (5 bases). The CDR3 covers 14 residues. The V gene's germline CDR1 is SGHAT and CDR2 FQNNGV. The CDR3 sequence: CASSVTGGNAEAFF. CDR3 bases: TGTGCCAGCAGCGTCACCGGGGGGAACGCTGAAGCTTTCTTT.

The chain is built from TRBV6-6 and TRBJ1-1; TRBD1 might be the D (6 bases). Germline lookup yields CDR1 MNHNY and CDR2 SVGAGI (reference sequence). With 0 bases removed from V and 6 bases from J, the gap between germline ends came to 8 bases. The CDR3 totals 13 residues. For the CDR3, the DNA is TGTGCCAGCAGTTACTCGACAGGATCTGAAGCTTTCTTT. Protein: CASSYSTGSEAFF.